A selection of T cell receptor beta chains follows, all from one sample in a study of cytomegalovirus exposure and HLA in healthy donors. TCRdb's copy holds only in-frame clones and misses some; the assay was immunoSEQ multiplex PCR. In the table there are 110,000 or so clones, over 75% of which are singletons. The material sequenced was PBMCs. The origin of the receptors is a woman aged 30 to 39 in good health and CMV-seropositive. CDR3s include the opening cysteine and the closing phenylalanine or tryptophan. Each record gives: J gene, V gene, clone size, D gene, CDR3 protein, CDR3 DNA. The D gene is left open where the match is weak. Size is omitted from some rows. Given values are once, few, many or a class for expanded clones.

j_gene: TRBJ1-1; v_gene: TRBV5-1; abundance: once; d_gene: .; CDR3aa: CASRRSSGNTEAFF; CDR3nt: TGCGCCAGCAGACGCTCCAGTGGTAACACTGAAGCTTTCTTT
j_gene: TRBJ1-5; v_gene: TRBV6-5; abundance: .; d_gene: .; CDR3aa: CASRPTGRNQPQHF; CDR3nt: TGTGCCAGCAGACCCACAGGGCGTAATCAGCCCCAGCATTTT
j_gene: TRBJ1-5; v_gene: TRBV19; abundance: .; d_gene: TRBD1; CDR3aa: CASRETGAGQPQHF; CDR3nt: TGTGCCAGTAGGGAAACAGGGGCAGGTCAGCCCCAGCATTTT
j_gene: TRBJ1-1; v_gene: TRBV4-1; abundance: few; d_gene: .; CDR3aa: CASSQTTGNTEAFF; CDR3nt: TGCGCCAGCAGCCAAACGACAGGCAACACTGAAGCTTTCTTT
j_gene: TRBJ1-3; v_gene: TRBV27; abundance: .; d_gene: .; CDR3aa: CASGTTHGNTIYF; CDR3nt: TGTGCCAGCGGAACTACACACGGAAACACCATATATTTT
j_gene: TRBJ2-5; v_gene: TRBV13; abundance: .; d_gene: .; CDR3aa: CASGLMSFNRQIQETQYF; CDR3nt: TGTGCCAGCGGCCTGATGAGCTTCAACAGACAGATCCAAGAGACCCAGTACTTC
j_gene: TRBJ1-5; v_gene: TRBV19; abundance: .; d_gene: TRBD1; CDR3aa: CASSIGQGGNQPQHF; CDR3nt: TGTGCCAGTAGTATCGGACAGGGAGGCAATCAGCCCCAGCATTTT
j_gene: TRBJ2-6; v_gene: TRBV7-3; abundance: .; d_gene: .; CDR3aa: CASSLTGAPGANVLTF; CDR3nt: TGTGCCAGCAGCTTAACGGGAGCACCTGGGGCCAACGTCCTGACTTTC
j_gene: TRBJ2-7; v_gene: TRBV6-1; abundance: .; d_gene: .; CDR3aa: CASSEAQAGWGLSYEQYF; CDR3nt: TGTGCCAGCAGTGAAGCTCAGGCGGGATGGGGCCTTTCCTACGAGCAGTACTTC
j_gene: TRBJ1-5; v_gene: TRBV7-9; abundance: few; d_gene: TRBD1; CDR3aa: CASSQGTTGTEPQHF; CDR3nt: TGTGCCAGCAGCCAGGGGACGACAGGGACTGAACCCCAGCATTTT
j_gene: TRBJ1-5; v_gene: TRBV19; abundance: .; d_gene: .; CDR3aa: CASSILGTVRVMNQPQHF; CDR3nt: TGTGCCAGTAGTATACTCGGAACAGTCAGGGTGATGAATCAGCCCCAGCATTTT
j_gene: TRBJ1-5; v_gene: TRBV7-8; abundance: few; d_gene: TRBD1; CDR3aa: CASSYIRGLGNQPQHF; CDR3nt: TGTGCCAGCAGCTATATCAGGGGGCTGGGCAATCAGCCCCAGCATTTT
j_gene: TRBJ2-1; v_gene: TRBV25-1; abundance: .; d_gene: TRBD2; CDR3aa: CASSELSGRFVNEQFF; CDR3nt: TGTGCCAGCAGTGAATTGAGCGGGAGGTTTGTGAATGAGCAGTTCTTC
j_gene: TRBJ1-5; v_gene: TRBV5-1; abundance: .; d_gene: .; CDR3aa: CASSLDFGAYQPQHF; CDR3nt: TGCGCCAGCAGCTTGGACTTTGGGGCGTATCAGCCCCAGCATTTT
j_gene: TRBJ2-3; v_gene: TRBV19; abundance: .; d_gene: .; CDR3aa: CASSIFSGFTDTQYF; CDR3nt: TGTGCCAGTAGTATTTTTAGCGGATTCACAGATACGCAGTATTTT
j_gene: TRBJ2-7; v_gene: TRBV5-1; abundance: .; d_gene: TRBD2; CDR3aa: CASSFGGGTYEQYF; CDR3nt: TGCGCCAGCAGCTTTGGCGGGGGGACCTACGAGCAGTACTTC
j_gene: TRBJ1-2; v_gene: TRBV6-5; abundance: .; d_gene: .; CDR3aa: CASKTGRFGYTF; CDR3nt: TGTGCCAGCAAAACCGGGAGGTTTGGCTACACCTTC
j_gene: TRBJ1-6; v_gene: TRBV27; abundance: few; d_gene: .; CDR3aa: CASSLEGRNRSPLHF; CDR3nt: TGTGCCAGCAGTTTAGAGGGGAGGAATCGTTCACCCCTCCACTTT
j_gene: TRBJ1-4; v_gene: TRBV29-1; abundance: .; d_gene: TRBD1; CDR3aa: CSGVGTGAPEEKLFF; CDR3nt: TGCAGCGGAGTGGGGACAGGGGCCCCTGAGGAAAAACTGTTTTTT
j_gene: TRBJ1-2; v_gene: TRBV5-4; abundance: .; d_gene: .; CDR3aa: CASSLVDRTGYGYTF; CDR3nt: TGTGCCAGCAGCTTGGTAGACAGGACGGGGTATGGCTACACCTTC
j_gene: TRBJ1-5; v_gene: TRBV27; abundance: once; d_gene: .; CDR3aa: CASRPAIRAFNQPQHF; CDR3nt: TGTGCCAGCAGGCCGGCTATCAGGGCTTTCAATCAGCCCCAGCATTTT
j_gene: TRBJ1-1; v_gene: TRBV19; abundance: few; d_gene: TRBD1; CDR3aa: CASIETGKMVTEAFF; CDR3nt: TGTGCCAGTATCGAGACAGGGAAGATGGTAACTGAAGCTTTCTTT
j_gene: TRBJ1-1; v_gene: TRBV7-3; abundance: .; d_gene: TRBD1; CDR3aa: CASGQGAGTEAFF; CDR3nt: TGTGCCAGCGGACAGGGGGCGGGAACTGAAGCTTTCTTT
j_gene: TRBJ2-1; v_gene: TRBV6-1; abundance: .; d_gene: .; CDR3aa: CASAISRIDEQFF; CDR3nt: TGTGCCAGCGCTATTTCTAGGATCGATGAGCAGTTCTTC
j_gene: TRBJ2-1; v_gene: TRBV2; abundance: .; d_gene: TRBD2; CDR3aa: CASSEASGRAVGEQFF; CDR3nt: TGTGCCAGCAGTGAAGCAAGCGGGAGGGCGGTAGGTGAGCAGTTCTTC
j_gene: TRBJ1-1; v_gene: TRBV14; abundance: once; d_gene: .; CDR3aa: CASSQAWTVLNTEAFF; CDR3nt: TGTGCCAGCAGCCAAGCCTGGACAGTCCTGAACACTGAAGCTTTCTTT
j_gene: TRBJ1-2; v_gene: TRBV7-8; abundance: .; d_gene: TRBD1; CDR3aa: CASSPAPGQLNYGYTF; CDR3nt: TGTGCCAGCAGCCCCGCTCCGGGACAGCTAAACTATGGCTACACCTTC
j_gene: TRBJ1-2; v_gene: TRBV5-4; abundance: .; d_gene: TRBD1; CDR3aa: CASSANRGDYGYTF; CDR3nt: TGTGCCAGCAGCGCCAACAGGGGCGACTATGGCTACACCTTC
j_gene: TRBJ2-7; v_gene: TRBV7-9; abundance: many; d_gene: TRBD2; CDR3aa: CASSLGLAGVGDSYEQYF; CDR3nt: TGTGCCAGCAGCTTAGGACTAGCGGGAGTAGGGGACTCCTACGAGCAGTACTTC
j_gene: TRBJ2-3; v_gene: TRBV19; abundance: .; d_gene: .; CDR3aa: CASSTYRESTDTQYF; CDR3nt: TGTGCCAGTAGTACTTACAGGGAGAGCACAGATACGCAGTATTTT
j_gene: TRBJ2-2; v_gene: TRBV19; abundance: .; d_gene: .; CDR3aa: CASSMGPLSTGELFF; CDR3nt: TGTGCCAGTAGTATGGGGCCCTTGAGCACCGGGGAGCTGTTTTTT
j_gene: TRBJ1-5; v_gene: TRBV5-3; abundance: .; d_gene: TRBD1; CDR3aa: CARSSPTGTELNQPQHF; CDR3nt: TGTGCCAGAAGCTCGCCTACCGGGACAGAGCTCAATCAGCCCCAGCATTTT
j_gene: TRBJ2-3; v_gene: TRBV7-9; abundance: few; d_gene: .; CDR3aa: CASSRGSEDTQYF; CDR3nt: TGTGCCAGCAGCCGAGGGTCGGAAGATACGCAGTATTTT
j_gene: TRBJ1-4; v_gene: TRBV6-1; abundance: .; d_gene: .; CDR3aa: CASSVRESHEKLFF; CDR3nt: TGTGCCAGCAGTGTAAGGGAGTCCCATGAAAAACTGTTTTTT
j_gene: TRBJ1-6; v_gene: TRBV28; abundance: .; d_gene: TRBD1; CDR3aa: CASRSGTGGVSPLHF; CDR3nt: TGTGCCAGCAGGTCCGGGACAGGGGGCGTTTCACCCCTCCACTTT
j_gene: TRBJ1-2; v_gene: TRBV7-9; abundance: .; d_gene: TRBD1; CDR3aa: CASSSGGYGYGYTF; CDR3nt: TGTGCCAGCAGTTCAGGGGGTTATGGGTATGGCTACACCTTC
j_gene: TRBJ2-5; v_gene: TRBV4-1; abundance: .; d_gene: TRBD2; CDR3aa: CASSPLAGGGETQYF; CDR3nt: TGCGCCAGCAGCCCTTTAGCGGGGGGTGGGGAGACCCAGTACTTC
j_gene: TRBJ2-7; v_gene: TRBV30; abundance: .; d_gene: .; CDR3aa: CAWSRGETYEQYF; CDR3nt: TGTGCCTGGAGTCGCGGCGAGACCTACGAGCAGTACTTC
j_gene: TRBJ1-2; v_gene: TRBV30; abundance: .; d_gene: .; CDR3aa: CAWTKAGVYGYTF; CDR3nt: TGTGCCTGGACGAAGGCAGGGGTTTATGGCTACACCTTC
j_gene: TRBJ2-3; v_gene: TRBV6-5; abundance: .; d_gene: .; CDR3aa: CASSYGPLDTQYF; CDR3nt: TGTGCCAGCAGTTACGGCCCCCTAGATACGCAGTATTTT
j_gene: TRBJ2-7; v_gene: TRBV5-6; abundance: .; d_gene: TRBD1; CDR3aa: CASTTGGALYEQYF; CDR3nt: TGTGCCAGCACGACAGGGGGAGCTCTGTACGAGCAGTACTTC
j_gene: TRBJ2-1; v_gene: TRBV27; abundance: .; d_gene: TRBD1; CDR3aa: CASSIGQGGYNEQFF; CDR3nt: TGTGCCAGCAGTATCGGACAGGGAGGATACAATGAGCAGTTCTTC
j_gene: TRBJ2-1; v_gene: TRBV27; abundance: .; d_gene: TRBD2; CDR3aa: CASSSGPSTSGTYNEQFF; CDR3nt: TGTGCCAGCAGTTCCGGACCGTCGACTAGCGGAACCTACAATGAGCAGTTCTTC
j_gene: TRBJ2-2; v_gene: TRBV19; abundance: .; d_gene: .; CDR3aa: CASSIGTITGELFF; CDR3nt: TGTGCCAGTAGTATCGGGACAATAACCGGGGAGCTGTTTTTT
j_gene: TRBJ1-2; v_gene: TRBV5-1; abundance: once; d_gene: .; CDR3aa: CASSLLDDTPKGYTF; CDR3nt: TGCGCCAGCAGCCTCCTCGACGACACCCCGAAAGGCTACACCTTC
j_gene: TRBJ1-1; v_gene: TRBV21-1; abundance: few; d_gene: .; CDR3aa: CASSRAGVNTEAFF; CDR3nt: TGTGCCAGCAGCAGGGCAGGGGTGAACACTGAAGCTTTCTTT
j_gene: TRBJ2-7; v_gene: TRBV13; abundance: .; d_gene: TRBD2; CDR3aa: CASSRRGRAYEQYF; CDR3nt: TGTGCCAGCAGTCGGCGGGGGAGGGCCTACGAGCAGTACTTC
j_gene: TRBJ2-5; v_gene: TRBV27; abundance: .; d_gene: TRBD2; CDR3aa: CASSASLAGGGTQYF; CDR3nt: TGTGCCAGCAGTGCCTCTCTAGCGGGGGGAGGTACCCAGTACTTC
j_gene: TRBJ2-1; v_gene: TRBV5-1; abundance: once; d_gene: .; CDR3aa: CASSWGVQVVFNEQFF; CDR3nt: TGCGCCAGCAGCTGGGGGGTCCAGGTCGTCTTCAATGAGCAGTTCTTC
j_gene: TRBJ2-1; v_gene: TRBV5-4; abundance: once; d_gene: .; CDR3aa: CASSLDSTAPHEQFF; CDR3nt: TGTGCCAGCAGCTTGGATAGTACCGCGCCCCATGAGCAGTTCTTC
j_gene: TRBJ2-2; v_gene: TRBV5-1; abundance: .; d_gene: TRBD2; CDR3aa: CASSLTGLAGTGELFF; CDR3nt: TGCGCCAGCAGCTTGACCGGACTAGCGGGAACCGGGGAGCTGTTTTTT
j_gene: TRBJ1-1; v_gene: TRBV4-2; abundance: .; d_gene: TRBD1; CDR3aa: CASSQGLEQGVAFF; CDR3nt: TGTGCCAGCAGCCAAGGCTTGGAACAGGGGGTTGCTTTCTTT
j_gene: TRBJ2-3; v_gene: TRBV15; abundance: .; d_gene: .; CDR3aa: CATSSKERVPTDTQYF; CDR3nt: TGTGCCACCAGCAGCAAGGAGCGGGTGCCCACAGATACGCAGTATTTT
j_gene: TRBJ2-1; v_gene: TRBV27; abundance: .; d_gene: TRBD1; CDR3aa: CASSLPGQGTYNEQFF; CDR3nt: TGTGCCAGCAGTTTACCGGGACAGGGTACCTACAATGAGCAGTTCTTC
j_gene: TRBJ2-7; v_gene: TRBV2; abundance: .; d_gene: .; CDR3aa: CASSDRDEQYF; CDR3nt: TGTGCCAGCAGTGACAGGGATGAGCAGTACTTC
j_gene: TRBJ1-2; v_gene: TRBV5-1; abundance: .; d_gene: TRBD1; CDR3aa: CASSLRPGTDGYTF; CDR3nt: TGCGCCAGCAGCTTAAGACCTGGGACAGACGGCTACACCTTC
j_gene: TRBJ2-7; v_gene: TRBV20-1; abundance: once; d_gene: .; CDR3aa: CSASRHEQYF; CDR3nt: TGCAGTGCCTCCAGGCACGAGCAGTACTTC
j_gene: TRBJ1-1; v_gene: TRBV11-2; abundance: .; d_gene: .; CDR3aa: CASSLGLNTEAFF; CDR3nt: TGTGCCAGCAGCCTGGGCCTGAACACTGAAGCTTTCTTT